The table lists the clone carrying this T cell receptor beta chain with many counts. Its antigen is unidentified. Libraries of TCR beta came from iRepertoire HTBI primers plus Arm-PCR of CDR3 regions. Original processing methods: Overall, samples carried more than 55 TRBV and 13 to 15 TRBJ segments. TCRdb fed the multiplex PCR reads into MiXCR, producing one record per CDR3 protein. TCRdb's processing, not the authors', yielded these V and J calls. The repertoire holds 350,000 to 450,000 distinct CDR3 sequences, 15% seen once, with roughly 7.7% in the top ten. The CDR3 consists of 15 residues. CDR1 LGHDT and CDR2 YNNKEL come from the germline V gene (reference sequence). The ends lost 0 bases at V and 3 bases at J; junction bases unmatched: 4. This sample was included in a study of regulatory T cells in long-lasting Graves disease. General study results and limits: Favored gene segments in persistent disease were TRBV28, TRBJ1-2 and TRBJ2-5. The TCR repertoire of persistent Graves' patients was less diverse than that of newly diagnosed ones. More public clonotypes were shared by persistent patients (around 2,800) than by new patients (approximately 990).

The time point denotes: newly diagnosed GD, antithyroid drugs for less than 3 months. Isolated PBMC RNA provided the starting material for the TCR library. These sequences were also reported in another study, on T cells in Graves' hyperthyroidism and ophthalmopathy.

The specimen was peripheral blood mononuclear cells (PBMCs), collected at new diagnosis, from a patient treated with antithyroid drugs. The genes are TRBV3-1 and TRBJ2-5, with TRBD2 matching over 7 bases. The TCR comes from a woman aged 35 to 49 with Graves disease. The CDR3 reads CASSQELLAKETQYF. In DNA form, the CDR3 reads TGTGCCAGCAGCCAAGAACTACTAGCGAAAGAGACCCAGTACTTC.